This T cell receptor (beta chain) originates from a study of graft-versus-host responses after intestinal transplantation. About the research overall: Each transplant was multivisceral, liver-intestinal, or isolated intestinal. Induction using anti-thymocyte globulin, followed by tacrolimus and steroids for roughly 3 years, was given to all recipients.

The table came from immunoSEQ multiplex PCR; TCRdb's copy has only in-frame clones and leaves some out. There are 80,000 to 100,000 clones in the sample; roughly 89% occur only once, and 0.18% lies in the top ten. Study-level results: Detected in recipient marrow were GvH clones, some of which were first observed in ileum or blood. Across patients carrying graft-donor T cell macrochimerism, allografts held high graft-versus-host to host-versus-graft clonal ratios.

V was trimmed by 7 bases and J by 7 bases, leaving 20 bases between them. The CDR3 sequence is 15 residues long. In germline, CDR1 is MNHEY, CDR2 SVGAGI. This clone was counted once. No antigen is known for it. This sequence originates from a human donor who was the organ donor for an intestinal transplant. Specimen: unstimulated CD4+ T cells sorted from spleen or lymph node cells, collected before transplant. This chain links TRBV6-5 with TRBJ2-1, with D perhaps matching TRBD2 (7 bases). The CDR3 coding sequence is TGTGCCAGCATCAACAGGGCGGGGCGGGGGAATGAGCAGTTCTTC. Amino acids: CASINRAGRGNEQFF.